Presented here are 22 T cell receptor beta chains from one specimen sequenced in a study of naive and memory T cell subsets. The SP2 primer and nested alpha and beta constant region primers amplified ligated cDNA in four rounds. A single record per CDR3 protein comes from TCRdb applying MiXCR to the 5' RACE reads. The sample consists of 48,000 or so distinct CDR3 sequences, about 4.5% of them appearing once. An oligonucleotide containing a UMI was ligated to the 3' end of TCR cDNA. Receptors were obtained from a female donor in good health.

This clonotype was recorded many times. In DNA form, the CDR3 reads TGCAGCGAACAGGGACAACCTAACTATGGCTACACCTTC. Encoded protein: CSEQGQPNYGYTF. The chain links TRBV29-1 to TRBJ1-2; D may be TRBD1 (6 bases). The V gene's germline CDR1 is SQVTM and CDR2 ANQGSEA. This CDR3 spans 13 amino acids. V lost 7 bases, J lost 0 bases, and 12 bases lay in between. The entire variable domain, with the rest obtained from reference TRBV29-1 and TRBJ1-2, is as follows: SAVISQKPSRDICQRGTSLTIQCQVDSQVTMMFWYRQQPGQSLTLIATANQGSEATYESGFVIDKFPISRPNLTFSTLTVSNMSPEDSSIYLCSEQGQPNYGYTFGSGTRLTVV.

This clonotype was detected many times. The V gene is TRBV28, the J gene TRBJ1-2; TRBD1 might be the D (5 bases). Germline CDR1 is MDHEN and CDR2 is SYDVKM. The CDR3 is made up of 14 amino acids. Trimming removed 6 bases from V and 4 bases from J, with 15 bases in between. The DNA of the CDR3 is TGTGCCAGCAGGCCGGGACGGACCCTCTATGGCTACACCTTC. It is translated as CASRPGRTLYGYTF.

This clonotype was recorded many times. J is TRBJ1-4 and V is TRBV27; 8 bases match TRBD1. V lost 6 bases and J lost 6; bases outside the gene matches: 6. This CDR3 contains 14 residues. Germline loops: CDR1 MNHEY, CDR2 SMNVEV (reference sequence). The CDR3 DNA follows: TGTGCCAGCAGCCCAGGACAGGGAGATGAAAAACTGTTTTTT. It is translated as CASSPGQGDEKLFF.

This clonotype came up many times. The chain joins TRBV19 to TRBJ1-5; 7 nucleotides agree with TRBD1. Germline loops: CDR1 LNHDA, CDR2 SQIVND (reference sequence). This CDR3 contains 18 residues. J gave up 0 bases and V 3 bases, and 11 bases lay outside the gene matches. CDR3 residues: CASSIWDSGLYSNQPQHF. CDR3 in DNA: TGTGCCAGTAGTATTTGGGACAGCGGCTTGTATAGCAATCAGCCCCAGCATTTT.

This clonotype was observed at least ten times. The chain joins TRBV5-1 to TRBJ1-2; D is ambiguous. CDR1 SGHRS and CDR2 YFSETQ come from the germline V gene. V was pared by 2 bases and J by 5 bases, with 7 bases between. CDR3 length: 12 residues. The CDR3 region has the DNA TGCGCCAGCAGCTTAACAACATATGGCTACACCTTC. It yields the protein CASSLTTYGYTF.

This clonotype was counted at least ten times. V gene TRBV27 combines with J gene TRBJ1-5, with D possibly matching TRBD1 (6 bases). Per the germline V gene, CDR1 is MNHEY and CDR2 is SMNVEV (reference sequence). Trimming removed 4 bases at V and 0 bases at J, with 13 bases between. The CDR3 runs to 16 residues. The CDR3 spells CASSSGGGISNQPQHF. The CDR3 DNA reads TGTGCCAGCAGTTCTGGAGGGGGGATTAGCAATCAGCCCCAGCATTTT.

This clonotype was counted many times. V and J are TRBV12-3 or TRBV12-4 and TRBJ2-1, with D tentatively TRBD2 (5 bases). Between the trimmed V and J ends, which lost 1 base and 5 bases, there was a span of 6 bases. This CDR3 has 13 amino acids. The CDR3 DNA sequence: TGTGCCAGCAGTTTAGTGAGGGACAATGAGCAGTTCTTC. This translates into CASSLVRDNEQFF.

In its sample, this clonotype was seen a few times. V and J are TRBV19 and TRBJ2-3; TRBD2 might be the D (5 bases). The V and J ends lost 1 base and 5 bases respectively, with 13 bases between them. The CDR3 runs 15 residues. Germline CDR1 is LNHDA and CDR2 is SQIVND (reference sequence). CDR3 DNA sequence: TGTGCCAGTAGTATAGGTCCGGGGAGCGAAGATACGCAGTATTTT. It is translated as CASSIGPGSEDTQYF.

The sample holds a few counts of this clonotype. The CDR3 bases are TGTGCCAGCAGCCCCTCGACGAGCTCCTACGAGCAGTACTTC. It encodes CASSPSTSSYEQYF. The chain joins TRBV7-9 to TRBJ2-7; D is unresolved. V was trimmed by 5 bases and J by 0 bases, leaving 11 bases between them. CDR1 SEHNR and CDR2 FQNEAQ come from the germline V gene (reference sequence). CDR3 length equals 14 residues. The full variable domain, rest sourced from reference TRBV7-9 and TRBJ2-7, is DTGVSQNPRHKITKRGQNVTFRCDPISEHNRLYWYRQTLGQGPEFLTYFQNEAQLEKSRLLSDRFSAERPKGSFSTLEIQRTEQGDSAMYLCASSPSTSSYEQYFGPGTRLTVT.

The CDR3 sequence: CASSPVPDTQYF. CDR3 DNA sequence: TGTGCCAGCAGCCCGGTACCAGATACGCAGTATTTT. J is TRBJ2-3 and V is TRBV5-4; no firm D call. V gave up 4 bases and J gave up 4 bases, with 7 bases separating them. The CDR3 contains 12 residues. CDR1 SGHNT and CDR2 YYREEE come from the germline V gene (reference sequence).

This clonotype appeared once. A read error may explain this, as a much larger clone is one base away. This CDR3 is CASSIPSLGRTYSEQFF. CDR3 bases: TGTGCCAGTAGTATACCGTCACTAGGCCGAACCTACAGTGAGCAGTTCTTC. V usage is TRBV19 and J usage is TRBJ2-1; possibly TRBD2 for D (5 bases). CDR3 length equals 17 residues. Germline values: CDR1 LNHDA, CDR2 SQIVND (reference sequence).

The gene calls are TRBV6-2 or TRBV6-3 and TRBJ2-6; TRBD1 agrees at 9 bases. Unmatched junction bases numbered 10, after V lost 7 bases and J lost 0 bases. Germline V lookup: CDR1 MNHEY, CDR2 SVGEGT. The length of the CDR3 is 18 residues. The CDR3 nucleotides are TGTGCCAGCACGGGTTCGGGACAGGGCTTCTCTGGGGCCAACGTCCTGACTTTC. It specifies CASTGSGQGFSGANVLTF.

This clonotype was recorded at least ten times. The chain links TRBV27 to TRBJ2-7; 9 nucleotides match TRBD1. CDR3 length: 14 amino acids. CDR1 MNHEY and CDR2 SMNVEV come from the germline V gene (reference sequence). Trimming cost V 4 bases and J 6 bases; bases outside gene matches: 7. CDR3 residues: CASSSDRGGSEQYF. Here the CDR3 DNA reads TGTGCCAGCAGTTCCGACAGGGGGGGATCCGAGCAGTACTTC.

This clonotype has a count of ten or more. The CDR3 DNA reads TGTGCCAGCAGCGTAGAGGGGGTTAGCACTGAAGCTTTCTTT. It codes for CASSVEGVSTEAFF. The chain couples TRBV9 to TRBJ1-1, with a possible D match to TRBD1 (6 bases). The ends were cut back, 0 bases at V and 4 bases at J, with 10 bases in the middle. The CDR3 is made up of 14 amino acids. CDR1 is SGDLS and CDR2 is YYNGEE in the germline V gene.

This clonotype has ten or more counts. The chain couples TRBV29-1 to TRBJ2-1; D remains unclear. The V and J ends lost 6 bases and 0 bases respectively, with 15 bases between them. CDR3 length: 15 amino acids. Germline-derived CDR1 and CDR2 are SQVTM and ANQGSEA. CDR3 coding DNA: TGCAGCGTACAGACATCCCCAAGCTCCTACAATGAGCAGTTCTTC. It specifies CSVQTSPSSYNEQFF.

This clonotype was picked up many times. This chain's CDR3 is CASSYVGTLPDNEQFF. The CDR3, as DNA: TGTGCCAGCAGTTATGTTGGGACCCTACCGGACAATGAGCAGTTCTTC. The chain uses TRBV6-9 and TRBJ2-1, with D possibly being TRBD1 or TRBD2 (5 bases each). This CDR3 has 16 amino acids. Per germline, CDR1 MNHGY and CDR2 SVAAGI. V lost 2 bases, J lost 5 bases, and 16 bases lay in between.

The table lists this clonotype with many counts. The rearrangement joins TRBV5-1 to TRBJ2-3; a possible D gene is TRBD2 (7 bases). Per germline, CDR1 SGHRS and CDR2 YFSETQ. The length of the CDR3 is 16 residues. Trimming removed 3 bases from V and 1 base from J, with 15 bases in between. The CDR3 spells CASSSHGGRGTDTQYF. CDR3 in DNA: TGCGCCAGCAGCTCCCACGGGGGGCGCGGCACAGATACGCAGTATTTT.

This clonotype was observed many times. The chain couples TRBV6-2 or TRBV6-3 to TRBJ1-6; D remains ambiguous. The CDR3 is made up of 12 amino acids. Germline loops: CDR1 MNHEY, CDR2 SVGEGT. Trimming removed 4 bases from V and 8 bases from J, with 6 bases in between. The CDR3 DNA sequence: TGTGCCAGCAGTTCCAGCGATTCACCCCTCCACTTT. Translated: CASSSSDSPLHF.

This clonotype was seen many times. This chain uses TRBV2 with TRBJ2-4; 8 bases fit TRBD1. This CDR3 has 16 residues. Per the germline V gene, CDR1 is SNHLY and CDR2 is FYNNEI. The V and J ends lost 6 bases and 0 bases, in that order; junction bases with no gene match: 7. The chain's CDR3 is CASRLRDRLAKNIQYF. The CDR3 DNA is TGTGCCAGCAGGCTCCGGGACAGGTTAGCCAAAAACATTCAGTACTTC.

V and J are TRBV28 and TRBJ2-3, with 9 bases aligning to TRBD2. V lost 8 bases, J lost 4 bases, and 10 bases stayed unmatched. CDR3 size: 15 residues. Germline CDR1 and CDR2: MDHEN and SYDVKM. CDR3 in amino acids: CASLASGNGADTQYF. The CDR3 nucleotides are TGTGCCAGCCTAGCTAGCGGGAATGGAGCAGATACGCAGTATTTT.

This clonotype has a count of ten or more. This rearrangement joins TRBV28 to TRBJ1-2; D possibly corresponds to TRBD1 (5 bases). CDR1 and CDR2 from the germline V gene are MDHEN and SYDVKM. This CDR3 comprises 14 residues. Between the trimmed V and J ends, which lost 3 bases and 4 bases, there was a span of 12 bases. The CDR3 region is CASSLGPNTYGYTF. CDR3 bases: TGTGCCAGCAGTTTGGGACCGAATACCTATGGCTACACCTTC.

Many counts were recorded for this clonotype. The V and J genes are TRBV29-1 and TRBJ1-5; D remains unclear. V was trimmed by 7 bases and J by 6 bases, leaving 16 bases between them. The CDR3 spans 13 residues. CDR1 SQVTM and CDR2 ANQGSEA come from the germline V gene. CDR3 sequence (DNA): TGCAGCGGTTCAAAAGGGTCTGGTCAGCCCCAGCATTTT. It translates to CSGSKGSGQPQHF. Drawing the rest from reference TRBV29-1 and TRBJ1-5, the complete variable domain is SAVISQKPSRDICQRGTSLTIQCQVDSQVTMMFWYRQQPGQSLTLIATANQGSEATYESGFVIDKFPISRPNLTFSTLTVSNMSPEDSSIYLCSGSKGSGQPQHFGDGTRLSIL.